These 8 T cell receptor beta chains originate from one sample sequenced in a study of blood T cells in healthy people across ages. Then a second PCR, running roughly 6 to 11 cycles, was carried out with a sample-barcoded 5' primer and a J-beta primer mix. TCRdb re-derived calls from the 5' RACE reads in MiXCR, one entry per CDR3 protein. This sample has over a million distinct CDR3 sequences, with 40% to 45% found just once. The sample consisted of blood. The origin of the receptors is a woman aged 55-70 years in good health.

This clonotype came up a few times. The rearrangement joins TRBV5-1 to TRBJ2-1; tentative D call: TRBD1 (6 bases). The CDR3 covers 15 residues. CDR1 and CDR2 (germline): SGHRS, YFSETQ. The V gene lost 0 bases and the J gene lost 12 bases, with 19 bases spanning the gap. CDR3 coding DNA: TGCGCCAGCAGCTTGGACCAGGGGAGTACAATGGTGCAGTTCTTC. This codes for CASSLDQGSTMVQFF. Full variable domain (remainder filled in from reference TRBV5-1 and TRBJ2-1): KAGVTQTPRYLIKTRGQQVTLSCSPISGHRSVSWYQQTPGQGLQFLFEYFSETQRNKGNFPGRFSGRQFSNSRSEMNVSTLELGDSALYLCASSLDQGSTMVQFFGPGTRLTVL.

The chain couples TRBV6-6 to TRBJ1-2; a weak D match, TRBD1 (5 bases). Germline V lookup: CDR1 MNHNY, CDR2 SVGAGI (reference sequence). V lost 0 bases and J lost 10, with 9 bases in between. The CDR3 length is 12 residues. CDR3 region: CASSYSGTFYTF. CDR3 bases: TGTGCCAGCAGTTACTCGGGGACCTTCTACACCTTC.

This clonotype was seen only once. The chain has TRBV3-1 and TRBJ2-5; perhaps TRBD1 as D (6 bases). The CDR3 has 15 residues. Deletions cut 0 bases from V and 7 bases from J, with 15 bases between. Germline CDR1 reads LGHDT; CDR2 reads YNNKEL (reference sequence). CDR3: CASSQEQGSGLTQYF. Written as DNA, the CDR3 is TGTGCCAGCAGCCAAGAACAGGGTTCGGGGTTGACCCAGTACTTC.

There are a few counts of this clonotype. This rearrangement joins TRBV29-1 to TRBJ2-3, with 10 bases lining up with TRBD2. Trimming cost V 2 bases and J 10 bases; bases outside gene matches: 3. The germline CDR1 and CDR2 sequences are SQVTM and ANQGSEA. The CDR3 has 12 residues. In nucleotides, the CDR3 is TGCAGCGTTGAAATAGCGGGGGGCGCGCAGTATTTT. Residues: CSVEIAGGAQYF.

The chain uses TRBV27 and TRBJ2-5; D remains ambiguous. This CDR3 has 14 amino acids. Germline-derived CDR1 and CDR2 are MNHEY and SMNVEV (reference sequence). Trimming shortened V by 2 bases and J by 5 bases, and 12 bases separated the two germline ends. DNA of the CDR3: TGTGCCAGCAGTTTAAGCTATCAGTCGGAGACCCAGTACTTC. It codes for CASSLSYQSETQYF.

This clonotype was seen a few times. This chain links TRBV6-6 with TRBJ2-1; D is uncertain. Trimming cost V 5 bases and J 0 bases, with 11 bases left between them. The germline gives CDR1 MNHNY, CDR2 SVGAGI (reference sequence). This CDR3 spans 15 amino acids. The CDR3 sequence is CASSPRSSSYNEQFF. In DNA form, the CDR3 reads TGTGCCAGCAGTCCAAGGAGCAGCTCCTACAATGAGCAGTTCTTC.

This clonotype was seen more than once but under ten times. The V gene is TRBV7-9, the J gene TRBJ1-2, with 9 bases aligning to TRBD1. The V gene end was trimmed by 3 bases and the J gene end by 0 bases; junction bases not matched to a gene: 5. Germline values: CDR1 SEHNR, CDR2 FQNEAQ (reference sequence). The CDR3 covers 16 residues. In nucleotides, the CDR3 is TGTGCCAGCAGCTTGGGGACAGGGAATTCTAACTATGGCTACACCTTC. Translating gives CASSLGTGNSNYGYTF.

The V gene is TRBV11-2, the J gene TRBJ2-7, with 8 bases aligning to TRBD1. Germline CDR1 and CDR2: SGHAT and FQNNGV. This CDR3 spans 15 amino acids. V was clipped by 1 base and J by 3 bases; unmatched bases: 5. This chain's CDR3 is CASSLGQGLLYEQYF. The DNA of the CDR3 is TGTGCCAGCAGCTTAGGACAGGGGCTACTCTACGAGCAGTACTTC.